One and the same sample provided the 18 T cell receptor beta chains below, sequenced in a study of blood T cell repertoires in COVID-19. Clones were read by immunoSEQ multiplex PCR, and TCRdb kept only the in-frame ones, dropping some. The data contain over 250,000 clones, nearly 90% of them singletons. Sequencing was done on a sample of peripheral blood. The receptors were gathered from a woman in her thirties with acute or convalescent COVID-19.

The chain recombines TRBV5-1 with TRBJ2-1; 10 bases line up with TRBD1. CDR3 size: 16 residues. CDR1 and CDR2 from the germline V gene are SGHRS and YFSETQ. V dropped 5 bases and J dropped 9; count of bases not matched to a gene: 14. The CDR3 bases are TGCGCCAGCAGTCCGGAGGGGACAGGGGTTAGGGGTGAGCAGTTCTTC. Residues: CASSPEGTGVRGEQFF.

The V gene is TRBV29-1, the J gene TRBJ2-2; 8 bases are a match to TRBD1. J gave up 6 bases and V 6 bases, and 3 bases lay outside the gene matches. This CDR3 contains 12 residues. Germline V CDR1 and CDR2: SQVTM, ANQGSEA. In DNA, the CDR3 is TGCAGCGTAGACAGGGGCTCCGGGGAGCTGTTTTTT. The encoded protein is CSVDRGSGELFF.

This clone was found once. The chain combines TRBV15 with TRBJ1-3; 8 bases align to TRBD1. The CDR3 has 15 amino acids. The germline V gene encodes CDR1 LNHNV and CDR2 YYDKDF (reference sequence). Trimming removed 0 bases from V and 2 bases from J; junction bases left unmatched: 0. CDR3 protein: CATSREQGAGNTIYF. The CDR3 nucleotides read TGTGCCACCAGCAGAGAACAGGGGGCTGGAAACACCATATATTTT. The complete variable domain, with remaining parts taken from reference TRBV15 and TRBJ1-3, reads DAMVIQNPRYQVTQFGKPVTLSCSQTLNHNVMYWYQQKSSQAPKLLFHYYDKDFNNEADTPDNFQSRRPNTSFCFLDIRSPGLGDTAMYLCATSREQGAGNTIYFGEGSWLTVV.

The chain couples TRBV27 to TRBJ2-3; 13 bases align to TRBD2. V gave up 11 bases and J gave up 4 bases; unmatched junction bases: 15. The CDR3 has 17 amino acids. CDR1 and CDR2 from the germline V gene are MNHEY and SMNVEV (reference sequence). The CDR3 DNA sequence: TGTGCCGGAAGACAGGGGAGACTAGCGGGAGGCGCAGATACGCAGTATTTT. Its protein product is CAGRQGRLAGGADTQYF.

The chain recombines TRBV7-9 with TRBJ2-7, with TRBD2 identical over 13 bases. The CDR3 sequence is 15 residues long. With V trimmed by 4 bases and J by 7 bases, 7 bases remained unmatched. CDR1 SEHNR and CDR2 FQNEAQ come from the germline V gene (reference sequence). CDR3 nucleotides: TGTGCCAGCAGCTCCTCCGGGACTAGCGGGAAGGAGCAGTACTTC. Translated, it gives CASSSSGTSGKEQYF.

The chain joins TRBV7-2 to TRBJ2-7; 8 positions agree with TRBD2. Trimming cost V 4 bases and J 0 bases; bases outside gene matches: 8. This CDR3 is 16 amino acids long. In germline, CDR1 is SGHTA, CDR2 FQGNSA. CDR3 loop: CASSSSTSDFSYEQYF. The CDR3 DNA sequence: TGTGCCAGCAGCTCCTCGACTAGCGATTTCTCCTACGAGCAGTACTTC.

This chain connects TRBV27 to TRBJ1-6; D uncertain. The CDR3 extends over 16 amino acids. CDR1 and CDR2 from the germline V gene are MNHEY and SMNVEV (reference sequence). V lost 3 bases and J 0 bases, leaving 9 bases between the germline ends. The CDR3: CASSFDGSSYNSPLHF. The CDR3 DNA reads TGTGCCAGCAGTTTTGACGGGAGCTCCTATAATTCACCCCTCCACTTT.

This chain uses TRBV27 with TRBJ1-5, with a possible D match to TRBD1 (6 bases). The CDR3 sequence is 14 residues long. Between the trimmed V and J ends, which lost 3 bases and 5 bases, there was a span of 11 bases. Germline V gene sequence: CDR1 MNHEY, CDR2 SMNVEV (reference sequence). The CDR3: CASSFGRGDQPQHF. The CDR3 DNA reads as TGTGCCAGCAGTTTCGGCAGGGGTGATCAGCCCCAGCATTTT.

This clone was seen only a few times. The chain employs TRBV25-1 and TRBJ2-3; 7 bases are shared with TRBD1. After removal of 1 base from V and 0 bases from J, the junction contained 10 bases not matched to a gene. Germline V gene data show CDR1 as MGHDK and CDR2 as SYGVNS. CDR3 size: 18 residues. The CDR3 DNA reads as TGTGCCAGCAGTGAATCGACAAGGCAGGGGGATAGCACAGATACGCAGTATTTT. It specifies CASSESTRQGDSTDTQYF.

The chain recombines TRBV6-6 with TRBJ2-1; 9 bases line up with TRBD2. CDR1 is MNHNY, CDR2 SVGAGI, per germline (reference sequence). Trimming at V came to 5 bases and at J to 0 bases, leaving 5 bases not matched to a gene. The CDR3 loop spans 16 amino acids. The CDR3 is CASSPHSGSSYNEQFF. CDR3 in DNA: TGTGCCAGCAGTCCCCATAGCGGGAGCTCCTACAATGAGCAGTTCTTC.

The V and J genes are TRBV9 and TRBJ2-1, with D unclear. The CDR3 has 11 residues. Germline V lookup: CDR1 SGDLS, CDR2 YYNGEE. Deletions cut 3 bases from V and 8 bases from J, with 6 bases between. The CDR3 DNA sequence: TGTGCCAGCAGCGCCTCTTATGAGCAGTTCTTC. This translates into CASSASYEQFF.

The V gene is TRBV18, the J gene TRBJ1-1, with D possibly being TRBD1 (6 bases). Germline assignment: CDR1 KGHSH and CDR2 LQKENI. The CDR3 has 16 amino acids. Trimming left V 3 bases short and J 4 bases short, with 18 bases between. This chain's CDR3 is CASSPARDTWSTEAFF. Written as DNA, the CDR3 is TGTGCCAGCTCACCCGCCAGGGACACCTGGAGCACTGAAGCTTTCTTT. Complete variable domain (other parts from reference TRBV18 and TRBJ1-1): NAGVMQNPRHLVRRRGQEARLRCSPMKGHSHVYWYRQLPEEGLKFMVYLQKENIIDESGMPKERFSAEFPKEGPSILRIQQVVRGDSAAYFCASSPARDTWSTEAFFGQGTRLTVV.

This chain joins TRBV7-9 and TRBJ2-7; TRBD2 agrees at 12 bases. The CDR3 runs 16 residues. Trimming took 4 bases from V and 1 from J; bases not matched to a gene: 5. The germline V gene encodes CDR1 SEHNR and CDR2 FQNEAQ (reference sequence). DNA for the CDR3: TGTGCCAGCAGCTCGACTAGCGGGGGATCTTCCTACGAGCAGTACTTC. Translated, it gives CASSSTSGGSSYEQYF.

This clone was seen a single time. As DNA, the CDR3 is TGTGCCAGCAGTACGGGACTAGCGGGCTCCTACGAGCAGTACTTC. Protein product: CASSTGLAGSYEQYF. The V call is TRBV5-4, the J call TRBJ2-7; TRBD2 matches at 12 bases. Per the germline V gene, CDR1 is SGHNT and CDR2 is YYREEE (reference sequence). V was clipped by 5 bases and J by 0 bases; unmatched bases: 3. The length of the CDR3 is 15 residues.

V gene TRBV12-3 or TRBV12-4 combines with J gene TRBJ2-7, with a possible D match to TRBD1 (5 bases). There are 13 residues in the CDR3. Trimming pared 4 bases from V and 3 bases from J, leaving 10 bases between. The DNA of the CDR3 is TGTGCCAGCAGTTCCCGACAGCTCTACGAGCAGTACTTC. Translation: CASSSRQLYEQYF.

The gene calls are TRBV3-1 (or the pseudogene TRBV3-2) and TRBJ2-1; 10 bases map to TRBD2. Per germline, CDR1 LGHDT and CDR2 YNNKEL (reference sequence). J gave up 4 bases and V 1 base, and 4 bases lay outside the gene matches. This CDR3 comprises 16 residues. CDR3 bases: TGTGCCAGCAGCCAAGGCGTTAGCGGGAGGTACAATGAGCAGTTCTTC. Encoded protein: CASSQGVSGRYNEQFF.

The rearrangement uses TRBV7-6 and TRBJ2-1; 12 nucleotides match TRBD2. There are 15 residues in the CDR3. J was trimmed by 8 bases and V by 6 bases; bases with no gene match: 8. Germline loops: CDR1 SGHVS, CDR2 FNYEAQ. The DNA for the CDR3 is TGTGCCAGCAGGCGGACTAGCGGGGAAGGGCATGAGCAGTTCTTC. Protein sequence: CASRRTSGEGHEQFF.

This clone was seen more than once but under ten times. The chain employs TRBV19 and TRBJ2-2; D perhaps matches TRBD1 (6 bases). CDR1 is LNHDA, CDR2 SQIVND, per germline (reference sequence). This CDR3 has 15 amino acids. Between the trimmed V and J ends, which lost 5 bases and 4 bases, there was a span of 14 bases. CDR3 bases: TGTGCCAGTAGTCCCTCAGGGGCGGGCACCGGGGAGCTGTTTTTT. Amino acids: CASSPSGAGTGELFF.